Shown below are 9 T cell receptor beta chains from a single sample sequenced in a study of shared clonotypes between healthy human individuals. The repertoire was sequenced with immunoSEQ multiplex PCR; TCRdb's copy has only in-frame clones and lacks some. The data hold approximately 2.3 million clones, with approximately 95% observed a single time. Sample: naive CD4+ T cells from PBMCs. The subset here: CD45RA+ positively selected. All receptors come from a man between 18 and 35 years old in good health. Some clones in this sample may be carry-over from other donors' samples.

This rearrangement joins TRBV7-9 to TRBJ2-1; TRBD2 aligns across 10 bases. Germline V gene data show CDR1 as SEHNR and CDR2 as FQNEAQ (reference sequence). CDR3 length equals 16 residues. V was pared by 5 bases and J by 7 bases, with 11 bases of the junction left unmatched. CDR3 residues: CASSGWTSGAANEQFF. In DNA form, the CDR3 reads TGTGCCAGCAGCGGATGGACTAGCGGAGCCGCGAATGAGCAGTTCTTC.

As regards this clone: The junction departs from germline at one end; a sequencing error may be responsible. The V gene is TRBV4-2, the J gene TRBJ2-7; 10 bases are shared with TRBD2. The CDR3 totals 13 residues. Germline V gene data show CDR1 as LGHNA and CDR2 as YNFKEQ. The CDR3 here is CASSPLAGGTMHF. As DNA, the CDR3 is TGTGCCAGCAGCCCGTTAGCGGGAGGAACAATGCACTTC.

This chain uses TRBV19 with TRBJ2-7; 7 nucleotides align to TRBD1. V gave up 6 bases and J gave up 0 bases; unmatched junction bases: 8. The CDR3 runs to 15 residues. Per the germline V gene, CDR1 is LNHDA and CDR2 is SQIVND (reference sequence). CDR3 nucleotides: TGTGCCAGTAGCCTGACAGGGACCTACTCCTACGAGCAGTACTTC. Its translation: CASSLTGTYSYEQYF.

This chain uses TRBV11-1 with TRBJ2-5, with D possibly matching TRBD1 (8 bases). CDR1 is SGHAT and CDR2 is FQDESV in the germline V gene (reference sequence). The CDR3 totals 15 residues. Trimming left V 5 bases short and J 2 bases short, with 15 bases between. In DNA form, the CDR3 reads TGTGCCAGCAGCAACCCACAGGGGGGGCAAGAGACCCAGTACTTC. Translating it yields CASSNPQGGQETQYF.

This chain joins TRBV5-4 and TRBJ2-7, with D perhaps given as TRBD1 or TRBD2 (5 bases each). This CDR3 is 13 amino acids long. The germline V and J ends were trimmed by 3 bases and 6 bases, with 13 bases remaining between them. Per germline, CDR1 SGHNT and CDR2 YYREEE (reference sequence). In nucleotides, the CDR3 is TGTGCCAGCAGCTCCCCCGGGACCACCGAGCAGTACTTC. This encodes CASSSPGTTEQYF. The full variable domain, rest sourced from reference TRBV5-4 and TRBJ2-7, is ETGVTQSPTHLIKTRGQQVTLRCSSQSGHNTVSWYQQALGQGPQFIFQYYREEENGRGNFPPRFSGLQFPNYSSELNVNALELDDSALYLCASSSPGTTEQYFGPGTRLTVT.

The V and J genes are TRBV19 and TRBJ1-5; no clear D gene. Trimming left V 9 bases short and J 1 base short, with 13 bases between. Germline V CDR1 and CDR2: LNHDA, SQIVND (reference sequence). This CDR3 comprises 14 residues. This CDR3 reads CASTSFLSNQPQHF. The CDR3 DNA reads as TGTGCCAGCACGAGTTTTTTGAGCAATCAGCCCCAGCATTTT.

This rearrangement joins TRBV10-3 to TRBJ2-7, with 10 bases aligning to TRBD2. The CDR3 spans 19 residues. Per the germline V gene, CDR1 is ENHRY and CDR2 is SYGVKD. V was pared by 0 bases and J by 5 bases, with 16 bases of the junction left unmatched. The CDR3 reads CAISESPKTTSGLFHEQYF. The CDR3 DNA follows: TGTGCCATCAGTGAGTCTCCAAAAACGACTAGCGGGCTTTTCCACGAGCAGTACTTC.

The V and J genes are TRBV9 and TRBJ2-7; D remains unclear. The CDR3 is 15 amino acids. Trimming cost V 2 bases and J 4 bases, with 16 bases left between them. The germline V gene encodes CDR1 SGDLS and CDR2 YYNGEE. In DNA form, the CDR3 reads TGTGCCAGCAGCGTTAACGGATGGGAAGGGTACGAGCAGTACTTC. Protein sequence: CASSVNGWEGYEQYF.

V usage is TRBV28 and J usage is TRBJ2-7, with D possibly TRBD2 on 5 matching bases. Germline CDR1 and CDR2: MDHEN and SYDVKM. V lost 1 base and J 4 bases, leaving 17 bases between the germline ends. This CDR3 has 16 amino acids. CDR3 loop: CASSLSGRGPRYEQYF. In DNA, the CDR3 is TGTGCCAGCAGTTTATCAGGTCGCGGGCCCCGTTACGAGCAGTACTTC.